The 14 T cell receptor beta chains in this list originate from one sample, sequenced in a study of patients and donors after allogeneic stem cell transplantation. TCRdb re-called the RT-PCR reads with MiXCR, one entry per CDR3 protein. The sample lists around 7,100 distinct CDR3 sequences; more than 9.5% were seen once. The specimen sequenced was blood, either unsorted or a sorted T cell fraction (not recorded which). Receptors were obtained from a human donor who was either an allogeneic HSCT recipient or a stem cell or donor lymphocyte infusion donor (not recorded which). It is not recorded whose cells these are; they may come from a transplant donor.

This clonotype showed up just a few times. V is TRBV3-1 and J is TRBJ2-3; D is perhaps TRBD2 (5 bases). Germline V gives CDR1 LGHDT, CDR2 YNNKEL (reference sequence). Between the trimmed V and J ends, which lost 5 bases and 6 bases, there was a span of 9 bases. CDR3 size: 12 residues. CDR3: CASSVERDTQYF. As DNA, the CDR3 is TGTGCCAGCAGCGTCGAGCGGGATACGCAGTATTTT.

This clonotype appeared many times. This chain joins TRBV5-1 and TRBJ2-7, with D tentatively TRBD1 or TRBD2 (6 bases each). The CDR3 has 13 residues. Trimming cost V 6 bases and J 3 bases, with 13 bases left between them. Germline V gene sequence: CDR1 SGHRS, CDR2 YFSETQ. The CDR3 DNA reads TGCGCCAGCACCTCGGGGGCGGTCTACGAGCAGTACTTC. Its protein is CASTSGAVYEQYF.

The chain uses TRBV18 and TRBJ2-3; D is undetermined. V lost 1 base and J 5 bases, leaving 7 bases between the germline ends. Germline V gene lookup returns CDR1 KGHSH and CDR2 LQKENI. The CDR3 is made up of 13 amino acids. CDR3 sequence: CASSPQDGDTQYF. CDR3 nucleotide sequence: TGTGCCAGCTCACCACAGGACGGAGATACGCAGTATTTT.

Ten or more counts support this clonotype. V is TRBV24-1 and J is TRBJ2-2; 8 bases are a match to TRBD2. Germline V gives CDR1 KGHDR, CDR2 SFDVKD. Losses at the gene ends were 6 bases for V and 3 bases for J; bases not matched to a gene: 5. This CDR3 comprises 15 residues. The CDR3 DNA follows: TGTGCCACCAGTCCAGCGGGAGTTGACACCGGGGAGCTGTTTTTT. It codes for CATSPAGVDTGELFF.

The chain couples TRBV7-9 to TRBJ2-5; possible D gene TRBD2, 6 bases. CDR1 is SEHNR, CDR2 FQNEAQ, per germline (reference sequence). The CDR3 is 13 residues long. Trimming cost V 3 bases and J 7 bases, with 12 bases left between them. CDR3: CASSFDLGGTQYF. The CDR3 region has the DNA TGTGCCAGCAGCTTCGATCTGGGGGGGACCCAGTACTTC.

In this sample, this clonotype turned up many times. Here the CDR3 DNA reads TGTGCCAGCAGCAGGGGCGAGGGGACTCGCGCTTTCTTT. Protein: CASSRGEGTRAFF. The V call is TRBV7-9, the J call TRBJ1-1; D possibly corresponds to TRBD1 (5 bases). The V end lost 5 bases, the J end lost 11 bases, and 18 bases lay between the germline ends. CDR1 and CDR2 (germline): SEHNR, FQNEAQ (reference sequence). The CDR3 extends over 13 amino acids.

This clonotype was seen many times. The gene calls are TRBV4-1 and TRBJ1-2, with TRBD1 as a possible D gene (5 bases). The ends were cut back, 4 bases at V and 5 bases at J, with 17 bases in the middle. The CDR3 covers 15 residues. The germline CDR1 and CDR2 sequences are MGHRA and YSYEKL. The CDR3 region has the DNA TGCGCCAGCAGCCTTACTGGGACGGAATTATATGGCTACACCTTC. Translation: CASSLTGTELYGYTF.

The chain employs TRBV12-3 or TRBV12-4 and TRBJ2-3, with D unclear. The CDR3 is made up of 14 amino acids. V shed 11 bases and J shed 0 bases, with 15 bases lying between them. As DNA, the CDR3 is TGTGCCTCGCGAGTCCTTTCTAGCACAGATACGCAGTATTTT. Encoded protein: CASRVLSSTDTQYF.

This clonotype was detected many times. The chain joins TRBV29-1 to TRBJ1-1; unclear D gene. Between the trimmed V and J ends, which lost 1 base and 3 bases, there was a span of 12 bases. Germline loops: CDR1 SQVTM, CDR2 ANQGSEA. The CDR3 is made up of 14 amino acids. The CDR3 coding sequence is TGCAGCGTTGAAGTGGGGTCTGTGGACACTGAAGCTTTCTTT. It translates to CSVEVGSVDTEAFF. Looking up the rest from reference TRBV29-1 and TRBJ1-1 gives the full variable domain: SAVISQKPSRDICQRGTSLTIQCQVDSQVTMMFWYRQQPGQSLTLIATANQGSEATYESGFVIDKFPISRPNLTFSTLTVSNMSPEDSSIYLCSVEVGSVDTEAFFGQGTRLTVV.

This clonotype showed up many times. The V and J genes are TRBV18 and TRBJ1-1; D is undetermined. The CDR3 covers 12 residues. V was shortened by 3 bases and J by 5 bases, with 7 bases between the two germline ends. Germline V lookup: CDR1 KGHSH, CDR2 LQKENI. CDR3 bases: TGTGCCAGCTCACCCCAAAGGACTGAAGCTTTCTTT. Translating gives CASSPQRTEAFF. The variable domain in full, with the rest retrieved from reference TRBV18 and TRBJ1-1, is NAGVMQNPRHLVRRRGQEARLRCSPMKGHSHVYWYRQLPEEGLKFMVYLQKENIIDESGMPKERFSAEFPKEGPSILRIQQVVRGDSAAYFCASSPQRTEAFFGQGTRLTVV.

The chain carries TRBV10-3 and TRBJ2-7; D unclear. The CDR3 has 11 amino acids. V shed 3 bases and J shed 6 bases, with 6 bases lying between them. The germline gives CDR1 ENHRY, CDR2 SYGVKD. The CDR3: CAISDDSEQYF. The CDR3 DNA follows: TGTGCCATCAGTGATGACTCCGAGCAGTACTTC.

This clonotype has more than one count but fewer than ten. This chain joins TRBV13 and TRBJ1-1, with unresolved D. V was shortened by 6 bases and J by 3 bases, with 20 bases between the two germline ends. CDR1 PRHDT and CDR2 FYEKMQ come from the germline V gene (reference sequence). This CDR3 has 16 amino acids. The CDR3 bases are TGTGCCAGCAGGCAAATCGACCTCCACCGTGACACTGAAGCTTTCTTT. Amino acid sequence: CASRQIDLHRDTEAFF.

This rearrangement joins TRBV29-1 to TRBJ1-3; no definite D call. Germline CDR1 SQVTM, CDR2 ANQGSEA. V was shortened by 4 bases and J by 0 bases, with 7 bases between the two germline ends. This CDR3 is built from 13 residues. CDR3 sequence reads: CSVVEYSGNTIYF. CDR3 coding DNA: TGCAGCGTTGTGGAGTACTCTGGAAACACCATATATTTT.

The chain couples TRBV7-9 to TRBJ1-4; D uncertain. Deletions cut 2 bases from V and 7 bases from J, with 5 bases between. Per germline, CDR1 SEHNR and CDR2 FQNEAQ (reference sequence). This CDR3 is 12 amino acids long. The CDR3 is CASSLYGEKLFF. The CDR3 nucleotides are TGTGCCAGCAGCTTATACGGTGAAAAACTGTTTTTT.